In this sample, the clone carrying this T cell receptor (beta chain) turned up a few times. Its antigen is not known. This sample stems from a study of liver allograft versus peripheral blood T cells. Overall study: Within transplanted livers, the T cell receptor repertoires were examined and compared against the repertoires present in the peripheral blood of liver transplant recipients.

Germline assignment: CDR1 GTSNPN and CDR2 SVGIG (reference sequence). Trimming stripped 2 bases from V and 7 bases from J, with 17 bases between. The CDR3 sequence is 14 residues long. Study-level points and caveats: Within liver allografts, T cell receptor repertoires were reportedly different from those in peripheral blood.

TCRdb processed the reads anew with MiXCR; each CDR3 protein has one entry. The sample lists about 9,000 distinct CDR3 sequences, roughly 15% occurring once. This clonotype originated in a human patient who had a liver transplant. Some T cells may arise from the graft donor. The chain is built from TRBV30 and TRBJ1-2, with D perhaps matching TRBD1 (6 bases). The CDR3: CAWSMGHPSGGYTF. Here the CDR3 DNA reads TGTGCCTGGAGTATGGGACATCCGTCGGGTGGCTACACCTTC. The full variable domain, with the rest looked up from reference TRBV30 and TRBJ1-2, is SQTIHQWPATLVQPVGSPLSLECTVEGTSNPNLYWYRQAAGRGLQLLFYSVGIGQISSEVPQNLSASRPQDRQFILSSKKLLLSDSGFYLCAWSMGHPSGGYTFGSGTRLTVV.